This section outlines one T cell receptor beta chain sequence together with its context. CDR3 length: 16 residues. The V gene end was trimmed by 7 bases and the J gene end by 0 bases; junction bases not matched to a gene: 9. Germline assignment: CDR1 WNHNN and CDR2 SYGVQD (reference sequence). Profiling relied on immunoSEQ multiplex PCR, and the TCRdb table lists in-frame clones only, not all of them. Among 7,600 or so clones listed, about 84% were seen once. This sample was taken from a study of graft-versus-host responses after intestinal transplantation. Processing of graft tissue released intraepithelial and lamina propria lymphocytes.

This sample comprised ileum tissue, obtained 120 to 130 days after transplant. The chain has TRBV10-1 and TRBJ2-3; TRBD2 agrees at 8 bases. The clonotype comes from a human patient who received an intestinal transplant, so some T cells may come from the graft donor. The CDR3: CASTDGASGSTDTQYF. CDR3 nucleotides: TGCGCCAGCACCGATGGGGCTAGCGGGAGCACAGATACGCAGTATTTT.